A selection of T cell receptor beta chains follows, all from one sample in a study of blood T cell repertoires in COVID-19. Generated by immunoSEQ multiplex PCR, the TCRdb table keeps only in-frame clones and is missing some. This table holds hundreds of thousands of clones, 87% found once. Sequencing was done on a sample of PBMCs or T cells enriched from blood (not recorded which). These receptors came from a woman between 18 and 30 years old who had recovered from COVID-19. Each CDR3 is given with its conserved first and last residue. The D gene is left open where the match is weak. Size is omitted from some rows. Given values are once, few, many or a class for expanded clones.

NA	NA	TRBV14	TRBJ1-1	CASSQIQGAEAFF	TGTGCCAGCAGCCAAATACAGGGCGCTGAAGCTTTCTTT
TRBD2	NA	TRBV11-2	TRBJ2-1	CASSGSAGGRIEQFF	TGTGCCAGCAGCGGCTCCGCGGGGGGGAGGATTGAGCAGTTCTTC
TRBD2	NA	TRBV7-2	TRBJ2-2	CASSFPSSGIGTGELFF	TGTGCCAGCAGCTTTCCGTCTAGCGGGATCGGCACCGGGGAGCTGTTTTTT
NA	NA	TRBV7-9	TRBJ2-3	CASSLHSTDTQYF	TGTGCCAGCAGCTTACACTCCACAGATACGCAGTATTTT
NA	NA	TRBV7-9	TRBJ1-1	CASSLETGTEAFF	TGTGCCAGCAGTTTGGAAACGGGTACTGAAGCTTTCTTT
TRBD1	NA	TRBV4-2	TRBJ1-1	CASSRGRDRGHTEAFF	TGTGCCAGCAGCCGTGGGCGGGACAGGGGGCACACTGAAGCTTTCTTT
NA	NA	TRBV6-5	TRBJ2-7	CASSYSRGYEQYF	TGTGCCAGCAGTTACTCGAGAGGGTACGAGCAGTACTTC
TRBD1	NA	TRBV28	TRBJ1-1	CASSLGDRWGNTEAFF	TGTGCCAGCAGTTTAGGGGACAGGTGGGGGAACACTGAAGCTTTCTTT
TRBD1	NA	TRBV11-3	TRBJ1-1	CASSPTGITEAFF	TGTGCCAGCAGCCCGACAGGGATCACTGAAGCTTTCTTT
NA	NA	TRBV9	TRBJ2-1	CASSVRGYNEQFF	TGTGCCAGCAGCGTACGGGGGTACAATGAGCAGTTCTTC
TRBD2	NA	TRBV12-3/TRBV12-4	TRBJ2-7	CATRLSGIYEQYF	TGTGCCACGAGACTTAGCGGGATATACGAGCAGTACTTC
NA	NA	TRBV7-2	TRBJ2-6	CASSPVGGSSGANVLTF	TGTGCCAGCAGCCCGGTTGGCGGTTCCTCTGGGGCCAACGTCCTGACTTTC
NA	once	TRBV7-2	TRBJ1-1	CASSPQGIEAFF	TGTGCCAGCAGCCCCCAGGGGATTGAAGCTTTCTTT
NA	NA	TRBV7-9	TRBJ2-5	CASSPRLSATGQIAQYF	TGTGCCAGCAGCCCCCGCCTGTCTGCGACAGGACAGATCGCCCAGTACTTC
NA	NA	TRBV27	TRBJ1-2	CASTNPGYGYTF	TGTGCCAGCACTAACCCTGGCTATGGCTACACCTTC
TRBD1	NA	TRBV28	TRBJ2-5	CASSPRQGGETQYF	TGTGCCAGCAGTCCCAGACAGGGTGGGGAGACCCAGTACTTC
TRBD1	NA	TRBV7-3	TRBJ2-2	CASSLQGAGEGELFF	TGTGCCAGCAGCTTACAGGGGGCTGGGGAAGGGGAGCTGTTTTTT
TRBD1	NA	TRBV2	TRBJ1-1	CASRPDRLGTEAFF	TGTGCCAGCAGGCCGGACAGGCTCGGCACTGAAGCTTTCTTT
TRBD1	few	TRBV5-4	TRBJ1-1	CASSQQGVTEAFF	TGTGCCAGCAGCCAACAGGGGGTCACTGAAGCTTTCTTT
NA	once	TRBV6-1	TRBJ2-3	CASSEFMDTQYF	TGTGCCAGCAGTGAATTTATGGATACGCAGTATTTT
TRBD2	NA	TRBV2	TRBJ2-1	CASDGTSGGSSYNEQFF	TGTGCCAGTGACGGGACTAGCGGGGGGAGCTCCTACAATGAGCAGTTCTTC
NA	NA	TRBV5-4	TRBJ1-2	CASSLELSTPYGYTF	TGTGCCAGCAGCTTGGAACTGTCCACTCCCTATGGCTACACCTTC
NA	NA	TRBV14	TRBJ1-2	CASSQELQGGYTF	TGTGCCAGCAGCCAAGAGCTTCAGGGAGGCTACACCTTC
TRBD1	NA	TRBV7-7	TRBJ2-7	CASSLGRGQVYEQYF	TGTGCCAGCAGCTTAGGAAGGGGACAGGTCTACGAGCAGTACTTC
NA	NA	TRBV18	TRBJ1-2	CASSPGGGYTF	TGTGCCAGCTCACCAGGGGGCGGCTACACCTTC
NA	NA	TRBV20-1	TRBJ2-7	CSALAAYEQYF	TGCAGTGCCCTGGCAGCCTACGAGCAGTACTTC
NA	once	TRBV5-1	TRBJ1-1	CASSLARRSEAFF	TGCGCCAGCAGCTTGGCCCGGCGGTCTGAAGCTTTCTTT
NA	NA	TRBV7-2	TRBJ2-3	CASSLEVAPATDTQYF	TGTGCCAGCAGCTTAGAGGTAGCTCCAGCCACAGATACGCAGTATTTT
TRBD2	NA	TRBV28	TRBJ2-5	CASSFAGLGETQYF	TGTGCCAGCAGTTTTGCCGGACTAGGAGAGACCCAGTACTTC
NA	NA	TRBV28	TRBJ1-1	CASSSQGMNTEAFF	TGTGCCAGCAGTTCCCAGGGAATGAACACTGAAGCTTTCTTT
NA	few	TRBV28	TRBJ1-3	CASSPAWGDFNSGNTIYF	TGTGCCAGCAGCCCCGCTTGGGGGGACTTCAACTCTGGAAACACCATATATTTT
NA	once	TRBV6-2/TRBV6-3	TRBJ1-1	CASSSLERFGGNTEAFF	TGTGCCAGCAGTTCTTTGGAGCGTTTCGGGGGGAACACTGAAGCTTTCTTT
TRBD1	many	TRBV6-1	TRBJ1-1	CASSDWQTGGPEAFF	TGTGCCAGCAGTGATTGGCAAACAGGGGGCCCTGAAGCTTTCTTT
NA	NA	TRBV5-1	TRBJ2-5	CASSRAPRDTQETQYF	TGCGCCAGCAGCAGGGCCCCCCGGGACACTCAAGAGACCCAGTACTTC
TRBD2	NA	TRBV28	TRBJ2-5	CASSLPGGMETQYF	TGTGCCAGCAGTTTACCGGGGGGGATGGAGACCCAGTACTTC
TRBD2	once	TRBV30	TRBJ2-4	CAWSVPGGINIQYF	TGTGCCTGGAGTGTACCCGGGGGGATAAACATTCAGTACTTC
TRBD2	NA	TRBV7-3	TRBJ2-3	CASSLTAGLAGGHVSTDTQYF	TGTGCCAGCAGCTTAACGGCGGGACTAGCGGGGGGCCATGTTAGCACAGATACGCAGTATTTT
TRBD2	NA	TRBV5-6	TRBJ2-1	CASSLAGVSYNEQFF	TGTGCCAGCAGCTTAGCGGGGGTCTCCTACAATGAGCAGTTCTTC
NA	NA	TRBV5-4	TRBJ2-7	CASSSTVDSTYEQYF	TGTGCCAGCAGCTCGACCGTGGACAGTACCTACGAGCAGTACTTC
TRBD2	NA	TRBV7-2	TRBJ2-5	CASSLAPRGGRETQYF	TGTGCCAGCAGCTTAGCTCCTCGGGGGGGTCGAGAGACCCAGTACTTC
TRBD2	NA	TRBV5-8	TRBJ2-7	CASSNTLTSAGYEQYF	TGTGCCAGCAGCAACACCCTGACTAGCGCCGGATACGAGCAGTACTTC
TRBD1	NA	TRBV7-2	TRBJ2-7	CASSSQGDEQYF	TGTGCCAGCAGCTCTCAGGGGGACGAGCAGTACTTC